Each of the 9 T cell receptor beta chains below was sequenced from the same sample in a study of Graves' ophthalmopathy and Graves' hyperthyroidism. Scientists amplified the TCR beta CDR3 regions from RNA transcripts. The first-round RT-PCR employed HTBI primers together with the Qiagen OneStep RT-PCR kit. A multiplex PCR was then performed as the second round. TCRdb re-called the multiplex PCR reads with MiXCR, one entry per CDR3 protein. This table holds hundreds of thousands of distinct CDR3 sequences, about 20% found once. Sequencing was performed on peripheral blood. Every receptor here comes from a woman between 18 and 29 years old with stable Graves' hyperthyroidism. Some clones in this sample may be carry-over from other donors' samples.

Many counts were recorded for this clonotype. V usage is TRBV7-7 and J usage is TRBJ1-1, with D unclear. CDR3 size: 11 residues. CDR1 is SSHAT, CDR2 FNYEAQ, per germline (reference sequence). The CDR3 loop reads CAIGMGTEAFF. The CDR3 DNA sequence: TGTGCTATTGGGATGGGCACTGAAGCTTTCTTT.

This clonotype occurred many times. The rearrangement joins TRBV29-1 to TRBJ1-1; D is unresolved. Trimming stripped 1 base from V and 1 base from J, with 16 bases between. The CDR3 has 16 residues. The germline CDR1 and CDR2 sequences are SQVTM and ANQGSEA. The CDR3 protein is CSVEGESESRNTEAFF. In DNA, the CDR3 is TGCAGCGTTGAAGGGGAGTCCGAAAGTAGGAACACTGAAGCTTTCTTT.

This clonotype was seen ten or more times. The J gene is TRBJ2-4, the V gene TRBV15; possible D gene TRBD1, 5 bases. There are 13 residues in the CDR3. Trimming removed 5 bases from V and 4 bases from J, with 9 bases in between. Germline V CDR1 and CDR2: LNHNV, YYDKDF (reference sequence). As DNA, the CDR3 is TGTGCCACCAGCGACAGAGTGAAAAACATTCAGTACTTC. It translates to CATSDRVKNIQYF.

Many counts were recorded for this clonotype. CDR3 in DNA: TGTGCCAGCAGTGAATTGGCACCGCTCTATGGCTACACCTTC. Its translation: CASSELAPLYGYTF. The chain recombines TRBV6-1 with TRBJ1-2, with unresolved D. V gave up 2 bases and J gave up 4 bases, with 11 bases separating them. The CDR3 runs to 14 residues. Germline V gene lookup returns CDR1 MNHNS and CDR2 SASEGT.

This clonotype was recorded many times. This may come from a read error, since a much larger clone is one base off. The V and J genes are TRBV28 and TRBJ2-2; D might be TRBD1 or TRBD2, each matching 5 bases. Looked up from germline, CDR1 is MDHEN and CDR2 is SYDVKM. V gave up 8 bases and J gave up 1 base, with 5 bases separating them. The CDR3 covers 12 residues. DNA of the CDR3: TGTGCCAGCGGGGGGAACACCGGGGAGCTGTTTTTT. Residues: CASGGNTGELFF.

This clonotype was seen repeatedly, ten times or more. The V call is TRBV27, the J call TRBJ2-5; 9 bases are shared with TRBD2. Germline V gives CDR1 MNHEY, CDR2 SMNVEV (reference sequence). This CDR3 spans 18 amino acids. V lost 8 bases and J lost 1; bases outside the gene matches: 17. CDR3 protein: CASGPTVSGSPFQETQYF. The CDR3 DNA follows: TGTGCCAGCGGACCTACTGTTAGCGGGAGTCCTTTCCAAGAGACCCAGTACTTC.

The rearrangement uses TRBV7-9 and TRBJ1-2, with unresolved D. V was shortened by 0 bases and J by 6 bases, with 8 bases between the two germline ends. Germline lookup yields CDR1 SEHNR and CDR2 FQNEAQ (reference sequence). This CDR3 comprises 13 residues. The CDR3 DNA sequence: TGTGCCAGCAGCTTAGCTGTTGGAAATGGCTACACCTTC. Translated, it gives CASSLAVGNGYTF.

This clonotype was seen at least ten times. The V call is TRBV19, the J call TRBJ1-5; D is perhaps TRBD1 (6 bases). Germline V gives CDR1 LNHDA, CDR2 SQIVND (reference sequence). V was cut by 1 base and J by 6 bases, with 13 bases left in between. This CDR3 contains 15 residues. The DNA for the CDR3 is TGTGCCAGTAGTATAGGTGGGGGCGTGGGTCAGCCCCAGCATTTT. This sequence encodes CASSIGGGVGQPQHF.

This rearrangement joins TRBV7-3 to TRBJ2-7; either TRBD1 or TRBD2 may fit D (6 bases each). Germline V gives CDR1 SGHTA, CDR2 FQGTGA. The ends were cut back, 5 bases at V and 5 bases at J, with 16 bases in the middle. The CDR3 runs 14 residues. The CDR3 coding sequence is TGTGCCAGCAGCCCCCACGGGGGCACCGACGAGCAGTACTTC. Its translation is CASSPHGGTDEQYF.